Listed below are T cell receptor beta chains from one sample, sequenced in a study of blood T cells in healthy people across ages. TCRdb processed the 5' RACE reads anew with MiXCR; each CDR3 protein has one entry. The sample shows about 640,000 distinct CDR3 sequences, roughly 31% of them seen only once. The sequencing input was blood. These receptors originate from a woman of 80 years or more in good health. CDR3s include the opening cysteine and the closing phenylalanine or tryptophan. A D gene is named only where the DNA matches it firmly. Part of the rows lack a size; the others show once, few, many or a class for expanded clones.

-,TRBV12-3/TRBV12-4,-,16,TRBJ2-1,TGTGCCAGCAGTTTATTTGTGGACAGCTCCTACAATGAGCAGTTCTTC,CASSLFVDSSYNEQFF
TRBD2,TRBV5-1,-,19,TRBJ2-5,TGCGCCAGCAGCCCTACTCCCGGGACTAGCGGGGGGGCGACGGAGACCCAGTACTTC,CASSPTPGTSGGATETQYF
TRBD2,TRBV6-1,many,14,TRBJ2-5,TGTGCCAGCAGGGAAGGGACTACGGGGGAGACCCAGTACTTC,CASREGTTGETQYF
-,TRBV7-2,many,15,TRBJ2-5,TGTGCCAGCAGCTTAGTCACGTATGGGGGAGAGACCCAGTACTTC,CASSLVTYGGETQYF
-,TRBV20-1,-,15,TRBJ2-1,TGCAGTGCTCATTCGGACGAGGGTGGAACGAATGAGCAGTTCTTC,CSAHSDEGGTNEQFF
TRBD1,TRBV20-1,-,17,TRBJ2-1,TGCAGTGCAAAGAGGGGGGTTGGGACAGGCATTAACAATGAGCAGTTCTTC,CSAKRGVGTGINNEQFF
-,TRBV24-1,-,13,TRBJ2-7,TGTGCCACCTCCGACACCACGGGGCTCGAGCAGTACTTC,CATSDTTGLEQYF
TRBD1,TRBV30,few,11,TRBJ1-2,TGTGCCTGGGGACAGGGTACAGGCTACACCTTC,CAWGQGTGYTF
TRBD1,TRBV7-2,once,15,TRBJ2-1,TGTGCCAGCAGTTACGACAGGGGTGGGTACAATGAGCAGTTCTTC,CASSYDRGGYNEQFF
-,TRBV28,-,12,TRBJ1-2,TGTGCCAGCAGTACAGGGATCTATGGCTACACCTTC,CASSTGIYGYTF
-,TRBV7-9,many,12,TRBJ2-1,TGTGCCAGCAGCTTAGACGCGGGTGGGCAGTTCTTC,CASSLDAGGQFF
TRBD2,TRBV5-1,-,15,TRBJ2-5,TGCGCCAGCAGCGTTAGCGGGGGGGCTAGAGAGACCCAGTACTTC,CASSVSGGARETQYF
-,TRBV15,-,15,TRBJ1-4,TGTGCCACCAGCGCTAGGAGGGGGACTAATGAAAAACTGTTTTTT,CATSARRGTNEKLFF
TRBD2,TRBV30,many,16,TRBJ2-3,TGTGCCTGGAGTGATGGGAGGGGTGGTACCACAGATACGCAGTATTTT,CAWSDGRGGTTDTQYF
-,TRBV6-1,many,16,TRBJ2-7,TGTGCCAGCAGTGCGACTTTGGGGACAAATTCCTACGAGCAGTACTTC,CASSATLGTNSYEQYF
TRBD2,TRBV6-1,-,17,TRBJ2-3,TGTGCCAGCTGGGACGGGACTAGCGGGGGAAGGCCAGATACGCAGTATTTT,CASWDGTSGGRPDTQYF
-,TRBV30,many,16,TRBJ1-6,TGTGCCTGGAGTGTCGAGCGAGTAAGGAGGGGTTCACCCCTCCACTTT,CAWSVERVRRGSPLHF
-,TRBV27,-,15,TRBJ2-7,TGTGCCAGCAGTCGATACTCCGGAGCCTGCTACGAGCAGTACTTC,CASSRYSGACYEQYF
TRBD2,TRBV20-1,many,14,TRBJ2-7,TGCAGTGCGATACCCGGGACTAGCGGCTACGAGCAGTACTTC,CSAIPGTSGYEQYF
-,TRBV4-1,many,15,TRBJ2-3,TGCGCCAGCAGCCAAGATTTCCCGGGGCCGGATACGCAGTATTTT,CASSQDFPGPDTQYF
-,TRBV12-3/TRBV12-4,many,13,TRBJ2-3,TGTGCCAGCACATCGGTGAGCACAGATACGCAGTATTTT,CASTSVSTDTQYF
TRBD2,TRBV20-1,-,15,TRBJ2-1,TGCAGTGCTAGAGATGGACTAGCGACGGACAATGAGCAGTTCTTC,CSARDGLATDNEQFF
-,TRBV20-1,-,13,TRBJ1-5,TGCAGTGCTAGGTCCCGGGGGTCTCAGCCCCAGCATTTT,CSARSRGSQPQHF
-,TRBV5-1,many,15,TRBJ1-5,TGCGCCAGCAGCTGGAGCGGGGGGAGCAATCAGCCCCAGCATTTT,CASSWSGGSNQPQHF
TRBD1,TRBV28,-,14,TRBJ2-1,TGTGCCAGCAGTTCCGGACAGGCCTACAATGAGCAGTTCTTC,CASSSGQAYNEQFF
-,TRBV5-1,many,15,TRBJ1-1,TGCGCCAGCACCCCTGTCCGACAGATGAACACTGAAGCTTTCTTT,CASTPVRQMNTEAFF
-,TRBV27,many,14,TRBJ1-5,TGTGCCAGCAGTTTATTGGGGAGCAATCAGCCCCAGCATTTT,CASSLLGSNQPQHF
TRBD2,TRBV7-9,-,14,TRBJ2-1,TGTGCCAGCAGCCACAGACTAGCCCCCCATGAGCAGTTCTTC,CASSHRLAPHEQFF
-,TRBV7-2,-,14,TRBJ2-5,TGTGCCAGCAGCTGCGACAGCGTACAAGAGACCCAGTACTTC,CASSCDSVQETQYF
TRBD1,TRBV7-2,many,14,TRBJ2-7,TGTGCCAGCAGCGATCGGACAGGGGGATACGAGCAGTACTTC,CASSDRTGGYEQYF
-,TRBV5-1,many,14,TRBJ2-7,TGCGCCAGCAGCTCAACAGGAGCCTCCTACGAGCAGTACTTC,CASSSTGASYEQYF
-,TRBV5-1,many,15,TRBJ2-1,TGCGCCAGCAGCTTTTATGACTCACGGGATGGTGAGCAGTTCTTC,CASSFYDSRDGEQFF
TRBD2,TRBV5-1,many,14,TRBJ2-3,TGCGCCAGCAGCTTAGCGGGGCCGAAGTACACGCAGTATTTT,CASSLAGPKYTQYF
-,TRBV12-5,many,13,TRBJ1-6,TGTGCTAGTGGTGATCCTTATAATTCACCCCTCCACTTT,CASGDPYNSPLHF
-,TRBV20-1,-,16,TRBJ1-5,TGCAGTGCTAGAGACCGGTACAGAGGTAGCAATCAGCCCCAGCATTTT,CSARDRYRGSNQPQHF
TRBD1,TRBV4-2,-,15,TRBJ1-5,TGTGCCAGAAGCCAAGATAAGGGGGCAGGTCAGCCCCAGCATTTT,CARSQDKGAGQPQHF
-,TRBV20-1,many,11,TRBJ1-2,TGCAGTGCTAGACAGGGCCATGGCTACACCTTC,CSARQGHGYTF
TRBD2,TRBV4-2,-,18,TRBJ2-5,TGTGCCAGCAGCCAGGATTTGTCTATTAGCGGGGGAGCTTTTGAGCAGTACTTC,CASSQDLSISGGAFEQYF